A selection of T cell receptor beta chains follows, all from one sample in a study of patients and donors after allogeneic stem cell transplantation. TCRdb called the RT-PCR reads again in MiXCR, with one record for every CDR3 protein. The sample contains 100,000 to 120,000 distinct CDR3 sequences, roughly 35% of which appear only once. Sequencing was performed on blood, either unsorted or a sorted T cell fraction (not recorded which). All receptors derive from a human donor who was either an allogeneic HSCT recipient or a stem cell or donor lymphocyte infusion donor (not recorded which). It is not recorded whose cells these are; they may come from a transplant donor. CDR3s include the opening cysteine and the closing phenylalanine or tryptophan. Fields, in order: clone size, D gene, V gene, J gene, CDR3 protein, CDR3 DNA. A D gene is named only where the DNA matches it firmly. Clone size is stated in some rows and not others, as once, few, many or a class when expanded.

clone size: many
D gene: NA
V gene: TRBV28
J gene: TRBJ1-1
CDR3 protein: CASSLGLPFEAFF
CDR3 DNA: TGTGCCAGCAGTTTAGGTTTACCCTTTGAAGCTTTCTTT

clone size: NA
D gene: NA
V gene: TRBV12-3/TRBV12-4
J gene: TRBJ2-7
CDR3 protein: CASSPGQFAYEQYF
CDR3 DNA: TGTGCCAGCAGTCCAGGACAGTTCGCCTACGAGCAGTACTTC

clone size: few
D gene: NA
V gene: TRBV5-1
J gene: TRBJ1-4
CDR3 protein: CASSLGDNEKLFF
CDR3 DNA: TGCGCCAGCAGCTTGGGGGATAATGAAAAACTGTTTTTT

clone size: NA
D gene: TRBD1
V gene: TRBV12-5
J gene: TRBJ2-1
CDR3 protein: CASGGNTGTGNNEQFF
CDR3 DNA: TGTGCTAGTGGTGGCAACACCGGGACAGGGAACAATGAGCAGTTCTTC

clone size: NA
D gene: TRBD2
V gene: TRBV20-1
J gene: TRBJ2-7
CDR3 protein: CSARTSGRVTYEQYF
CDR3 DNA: TGCAGTGCTAGGACTAGCGGGAGAGTAACCTACGAGCAGTACTTC

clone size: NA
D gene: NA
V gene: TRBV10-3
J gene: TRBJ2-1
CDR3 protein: CAISEQPYNEQFF
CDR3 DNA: TGTGCCATCAGTGAGCAACCATACAATGAGCAGTTCTTC

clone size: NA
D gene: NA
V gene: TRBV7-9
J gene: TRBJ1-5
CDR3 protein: CSSSLAGTTFQPQHF
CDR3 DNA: TGTTCCAGCAGCTTAGCGGGGACAACCTTCCAGCCCCAGCATTTT

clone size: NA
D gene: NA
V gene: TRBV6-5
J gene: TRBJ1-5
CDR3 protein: CASSYSHSNQPQHF
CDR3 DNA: TGTGCCAGCAGTTATTCACATAGCAATCAGCCCCAGCATTTT

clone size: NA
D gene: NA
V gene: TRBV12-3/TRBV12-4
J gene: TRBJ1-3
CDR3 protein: CASSGDGISGNTIYF
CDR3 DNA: TGTGCCAGCAGTGGCGACGGTATCTCTGGAAACACCATATATTTT

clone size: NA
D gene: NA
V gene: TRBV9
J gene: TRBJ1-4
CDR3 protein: CASSLSEKLFF
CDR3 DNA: TGTGCCAGCAGCCTCAGTGAAAAACTGTTTTTT

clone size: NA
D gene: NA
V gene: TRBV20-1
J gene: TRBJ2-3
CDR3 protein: CSASDAATQYF
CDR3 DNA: TGCAGTGCTAGTGACGCAGCTACGCAGTATTTT

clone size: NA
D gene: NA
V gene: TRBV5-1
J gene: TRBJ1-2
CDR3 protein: CASSLAGGYYGYTF
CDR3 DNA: TGCGCCAGCAGCTTGGCCGGGGGATACTATGGCTACACCTTC

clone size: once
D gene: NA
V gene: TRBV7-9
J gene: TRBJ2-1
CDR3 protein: CASSFSRLRGNEQFF
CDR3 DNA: TGTGCCAGCAGCTTTTCACGGCTGCGGGGCAATGAGCAGTTCTTC

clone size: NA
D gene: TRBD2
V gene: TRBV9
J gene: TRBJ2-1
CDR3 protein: CASSVVSSGIHNEQFF
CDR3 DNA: TGTGCCAGCAGCGTAGTATCCAGCGGGATCCACAATGAGCAGTTCTTC

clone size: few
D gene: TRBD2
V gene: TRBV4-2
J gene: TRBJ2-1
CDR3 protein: CASSQGPGLARENEQFF
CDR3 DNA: TGTGCCAGCAGCCAAGGCCCGGGACTAGCGAGGGAGAATGAGCAGTTCTTC

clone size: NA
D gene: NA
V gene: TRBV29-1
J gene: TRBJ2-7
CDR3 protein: CSVGLGNEQYF
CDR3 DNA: TGCAGCGTTGGTTTAGGGAACGAGCAGTACTTC

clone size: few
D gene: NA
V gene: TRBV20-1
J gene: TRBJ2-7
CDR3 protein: CSATGLPYDEQYF
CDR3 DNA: TGCAGTGCAACCGGACTCCCCTACGACGAGCAGTACTTC

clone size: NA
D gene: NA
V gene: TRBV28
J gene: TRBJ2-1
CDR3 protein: CASSLSGPLNEQFF
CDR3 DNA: TGTGCCAGCAGTTTATCCGGCCCGCTCAATGAGCAGTTCTTC

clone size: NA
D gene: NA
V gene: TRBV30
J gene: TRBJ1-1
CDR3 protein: CAWSAGKAPGRNTEAFF
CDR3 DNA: TGTGCCTGGAGTGCGGGAAAGGCCCCGGGACGGAACACTGAAGCTTTCTTT

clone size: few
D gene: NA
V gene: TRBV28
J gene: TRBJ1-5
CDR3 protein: CASSPRPHPGRNQPQHF
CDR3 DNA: TGTGCCAGCAGTCCCCGGCCGCACCCCGGTCGCAATCAGCCCCAGCATTTT

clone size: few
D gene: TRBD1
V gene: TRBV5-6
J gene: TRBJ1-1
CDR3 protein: CASSGPGGELNTEAFF
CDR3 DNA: TGTGCCAGCAGCGGACCAGGGGGCGAGCTGAACACTGAAGCTTTCTTT

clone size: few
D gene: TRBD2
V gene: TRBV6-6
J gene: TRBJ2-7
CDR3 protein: CASSYDGLAGKYEQYF
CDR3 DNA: TGTGCCAGCAGTTACGATGGACTAGCGGGAAAGTACGAGCAGTACTTC

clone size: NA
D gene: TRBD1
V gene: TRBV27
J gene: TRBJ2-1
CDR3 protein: CASSPRTGWEFF
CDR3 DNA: TGTGCCAGCAGTCCGAGGACAGGGTGGGAGTTCTTC

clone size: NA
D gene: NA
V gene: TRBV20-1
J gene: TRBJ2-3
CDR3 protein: CSAMGSPPTDTQYF
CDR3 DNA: TGCAGTGCCATGGGTTCCCCACCCACAGATACGCAGTATTTT

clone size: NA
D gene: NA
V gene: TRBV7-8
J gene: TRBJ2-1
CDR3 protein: CASSLYGNEQFF
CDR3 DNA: TGTGCCAGCAGCCTATACGGCAATGAGCAGTTCTTC

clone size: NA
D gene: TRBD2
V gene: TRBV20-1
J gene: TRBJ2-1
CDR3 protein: CSARDHEGGPGNEQFF
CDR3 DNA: TGCAGTGCTAGAGATCACGAGGGAGGGCCAGGTAATGAGCAGTTCTTC

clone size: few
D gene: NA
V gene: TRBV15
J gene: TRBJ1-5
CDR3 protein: CATSRGQHNQPQHF
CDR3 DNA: TGTGCCACCAGCAGAGGACAGCACAATCAGCCCCAGCATTTT

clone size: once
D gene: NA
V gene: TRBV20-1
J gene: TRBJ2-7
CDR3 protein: CSATSLLWNEQYF
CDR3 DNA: TGCAGTGCTACCAGCTTACTTTGGAACGAGCAGTACTTC

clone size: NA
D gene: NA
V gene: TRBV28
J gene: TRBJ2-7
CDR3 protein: CASSPPPMGMEQYF
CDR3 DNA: TGTGCCAGCAGTCCACCTCCTATGGGAATGGAGCAGTACTTC

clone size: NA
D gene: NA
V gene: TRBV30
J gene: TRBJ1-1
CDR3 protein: CAWRPNLHLEAFF
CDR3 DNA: TGTGCCTGGAGACCGAACTTACATCTAGAAGCTTTCTTT

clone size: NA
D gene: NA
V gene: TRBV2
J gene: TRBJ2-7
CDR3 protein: CASSEVADYEQYF
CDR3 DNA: TGTGCCAGCAGTGAAGTAGCAGACTACGAGCAGTACTTC

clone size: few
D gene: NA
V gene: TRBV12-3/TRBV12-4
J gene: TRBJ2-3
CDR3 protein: CASSLEDGKPPSTDTQYF
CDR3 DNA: TGTGCCAGCAGTTTAGAAGACGGCAAGCCTCCTAGCACAGATACGCAGTATTTT

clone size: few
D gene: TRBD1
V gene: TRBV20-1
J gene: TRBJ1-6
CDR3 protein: CSAPRTGGWNSPLHF
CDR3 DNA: TGCAGTGCTCCCAGGACAGGGGGTTGGAATTCACCCCTCCACTTT

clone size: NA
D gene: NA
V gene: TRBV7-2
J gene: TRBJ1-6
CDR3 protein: CASSLWVRRRYSPLHF
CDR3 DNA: TGTGCCAGCAGCTTATGGGTCAGGAGGAGGTATTCACCCCTCCACTTT

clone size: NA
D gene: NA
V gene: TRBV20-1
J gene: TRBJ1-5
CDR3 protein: CSARGEAFQPQHF
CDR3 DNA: TGCAGTGCTAGAGGCGAAGCGTTCCAGCCCCAGCATTTT

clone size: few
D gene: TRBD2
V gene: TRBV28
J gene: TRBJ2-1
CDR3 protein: CASSTLAGAYNEQFF
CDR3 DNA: TGTGCCAGCAGTACCCTAGCGGGAGCCTACAATGAGCAGTTCTTC

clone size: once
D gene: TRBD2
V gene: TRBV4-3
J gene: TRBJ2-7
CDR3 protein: CASSPGGESYEQYF
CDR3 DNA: TGCGCCAGCAGCCCCGGGGGGGAATCCTACGAGCAGTACTTC

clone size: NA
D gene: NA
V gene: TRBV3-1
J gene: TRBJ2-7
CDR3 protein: CASSQEQRIYEQYF
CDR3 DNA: TGTGCCAGCAGCCAAGAACAACGCATATACGAGCAGTACTTC

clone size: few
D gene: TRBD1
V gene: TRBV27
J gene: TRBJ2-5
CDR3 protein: CASSRTGLFEETQYF
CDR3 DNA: TGTGCCAGCAGCAGGACAGGGTTGTTCGAAGAGACCCAGTACTTC

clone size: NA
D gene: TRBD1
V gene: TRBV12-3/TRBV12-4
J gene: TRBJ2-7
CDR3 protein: CASSPRQGHYEQYF
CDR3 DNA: TGTGCCAGCAGCCCGAGACAGGGCCACTACGAGCAGTACTTC

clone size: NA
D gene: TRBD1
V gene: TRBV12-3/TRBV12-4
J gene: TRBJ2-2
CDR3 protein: CASSFDRGSTGELFF
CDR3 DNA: TGTGCCAGCAGTTTTGACAGGGGAAGTACCGGGGAGCTGTTTTTT

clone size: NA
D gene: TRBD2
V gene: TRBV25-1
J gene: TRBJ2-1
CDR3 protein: CASRLAGVGNEQFF
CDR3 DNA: TGTGCCAGCAGACTAGCGGGAGTGGGCAATGAGCAGTTCTTC

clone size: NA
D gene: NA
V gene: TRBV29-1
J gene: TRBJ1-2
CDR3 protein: CSVGSPGYGYTF
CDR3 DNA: TGCAGCGTTGGCAGTCCAGGCTATGGCTACACCTTC

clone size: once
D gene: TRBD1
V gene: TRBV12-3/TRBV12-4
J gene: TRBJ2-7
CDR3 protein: CASRRDSLLYEQYF
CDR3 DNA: TGTGCCAGCAGAAGGGACAGTCTACTCTACGAGCAGTACTTC

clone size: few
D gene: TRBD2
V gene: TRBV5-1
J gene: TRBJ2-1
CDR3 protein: CASSLFLAGDNEQFF
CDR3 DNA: TGCGCCAGCAGCTTGTTTCTAGCGGGAGACAATGAGCAGTTCTTC

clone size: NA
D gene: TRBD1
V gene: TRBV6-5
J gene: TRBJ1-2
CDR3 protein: CASSYAARGRGYTF
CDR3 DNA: TGTGCCAGCAGTTACGCCGCCAGGGGGCGCGGCTACACCTTC

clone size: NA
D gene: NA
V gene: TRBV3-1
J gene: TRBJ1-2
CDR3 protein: CASSHFGYDYGYTF
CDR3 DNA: TGTGCCAGCAGCCACTTCGGGTACGACTATGGCTACACCTTC

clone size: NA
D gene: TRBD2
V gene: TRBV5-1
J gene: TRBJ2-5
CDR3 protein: CASRPLAGEETQYF
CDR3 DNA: TGCGCCAGCAGACCTTTAGCGGGTGAAGAGACCCAGTACTTC

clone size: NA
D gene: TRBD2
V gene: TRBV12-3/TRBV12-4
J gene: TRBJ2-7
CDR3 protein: CASSGLAGGLASYEQYF
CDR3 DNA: TGTGCCAGCAGTGGACTAGCGGGAGGCCTCGCCTCCTACGAGCAGTACTTC

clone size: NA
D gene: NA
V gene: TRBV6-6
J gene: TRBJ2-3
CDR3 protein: CASSPRLTSLDTQYF
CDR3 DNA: TGTGCCAGCAGTCCCCGCCTGACTAGTTTAGATACGCAGTATTTT

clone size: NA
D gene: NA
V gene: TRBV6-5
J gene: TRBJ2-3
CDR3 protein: CASSLTRRADTQYF
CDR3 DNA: TGTGCCAGCAGTTTAACTAGAAGGGCAGATACGCAGTATTTT

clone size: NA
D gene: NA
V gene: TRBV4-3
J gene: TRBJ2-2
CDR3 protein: CASSQDRGGTGELFF
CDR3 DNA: TGCGCCAGCAGCCAAGATAGGGGAGGCACCGGGGAGCTGTTTTTT

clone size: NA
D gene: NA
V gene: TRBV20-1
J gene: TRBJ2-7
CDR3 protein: CSARDVRTVSYEQYF
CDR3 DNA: TGCAGTGCTAGAGATGTGAGGACGGTCTCCTACGAGCAGTACTTC

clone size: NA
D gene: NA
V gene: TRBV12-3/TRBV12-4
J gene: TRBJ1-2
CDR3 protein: CASSPGSGYTF
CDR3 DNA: TGTGCCAGCAGCCCGGGGAGTGGCTACACCTTC

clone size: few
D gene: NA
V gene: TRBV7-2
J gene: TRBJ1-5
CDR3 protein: CASSLGWMPGDQPQHF
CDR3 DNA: TGTGCCAGCAGCTTAGGGTGGATGCCTGGCGATCAGCCCCAGCATTTT